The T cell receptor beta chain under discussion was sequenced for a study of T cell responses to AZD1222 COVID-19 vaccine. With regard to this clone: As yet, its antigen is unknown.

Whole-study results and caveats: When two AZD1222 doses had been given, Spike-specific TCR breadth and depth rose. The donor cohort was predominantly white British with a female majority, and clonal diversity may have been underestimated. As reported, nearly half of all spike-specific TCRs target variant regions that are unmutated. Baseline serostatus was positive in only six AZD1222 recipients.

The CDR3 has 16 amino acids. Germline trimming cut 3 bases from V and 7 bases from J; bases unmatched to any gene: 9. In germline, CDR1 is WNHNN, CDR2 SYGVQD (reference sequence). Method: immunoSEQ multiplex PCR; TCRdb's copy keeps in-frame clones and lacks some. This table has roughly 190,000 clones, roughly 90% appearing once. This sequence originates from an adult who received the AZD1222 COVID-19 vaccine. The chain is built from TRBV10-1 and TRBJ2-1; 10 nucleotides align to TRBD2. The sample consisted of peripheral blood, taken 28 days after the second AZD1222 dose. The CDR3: CASSDSASGSNNEQFF. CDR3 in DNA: TGCGCCAGCAGTGACTCCGCTAGCGGGAGTAATAATGAGCAGTTCTTC.